A selection of T cell receptor beta chains follows, all from one sample in a study of blood T cell repertoires in COVID-19. Only in-frame clones appear in the TCRdb table, and some are missing; sequencing was by immunoSEQ multiplex PCR. The sample carries under 500,000 clones, about 89% recorded once. Sequencing was performed on peripheral blood. The receptors shown here come from a woman under 40 with acute or convalescent COVID-19. Each CDR3 is given with its conserved first and last residue. The order of the fields is D gene, clone size, V gene, J gene, CDR3 DNA, CDR3 protein. The D gene is left open where the match is weak. Expanded clones are given a class, and other clones once, few, many or no size at all.

>NA|NA|TRBV19|TRBJ2-3
TGTGCCAGTAGTATGGGGCTAGCGACAGATACGCAGTATTTT
CASSMGLATDTQYF
>NA|NA|TRBV7-8|TRBJ2-1
TGTGCCAGCAGCTTAGCGGGGGCTAGGTACAATGAGCAGTTCTTC
CASSLAGARYNEQFF
>TRBD1|few|TRBV19|TRBJ1-6
TGTGCCAGTAGTATCCGGACAGGCCAATTCACCCTCCACTTT
CASSIRTGQFTLHF
>NA|NA|TRBV7-3|TRBJ1-1
TGTGCCAGCTCCCAGGGCATAAACACTGAAGCTTTCTTT
CASSQGINTEAFF
>TRBD1|NA|TRBV4-1|TRBJ1-4
TGCGCCAGCAGCGCTTTACAGGGGGCGGGGGAAAAACTGTTTTTT
CASSALQGAGEKLFF
>TRBD2|NA|TRBV7-3|TRBJ2-1
TGTGCCAGCAGTCCTACCCCCGGGGGGGAGCAGTTCTTC
CASSPTPGGEQFF
>TRBD1|few|TRBV18|TRBJ2-5
TGTGCCAGCTCACCTACAGGGGGCAGAGAGACCCAGTACTTC
CASSPTGGRETQYF
>NA|NA|TRBV7-3|TRBJ2-5
TGTGCCAGCAGCCCTGCTGGGGGCACCGAGACCCAGTACTTC
CASSPAGGTETQYF
>TRBD2|NA|TRBV5-1|TRBJ2-5
TGCGCCAGCAGCTTTGCTAGCGGGGGGTTCGGTGAGACCCAGTACTTC
CASSFASGGFGETQYF
>NA|NA|TRBV2|TRBJ1-2
TGTGCCAGCGTCCCCCGGGGGGGGTATAATGGGGGCTACACCTTC
CASVPRGGYNGGYTF
>NA|once|TRBV3-1/TRBV3-2|TRBJ1-6
TGTGCCAGCAGCCAAGGGTCAGCGGGCTCGGGGTCACCCCTCCACTTT
CASSQGSAGSGSPLHF
>TRBD2|NA|TRBV18|TRBJ2-1
TGTGCCAGCTCACCTGCTAGCGGGGGTAATGAGCAGTTCTTC
CASSPASGGNEQFF
>TRBD1|NA|TRBV24-1|TRBJ1-5
TGTGCCACCAGTGACAGGGGACAGGGAGGCAATCAGCCCCAGCATTTT
CATSDRGQGGNQPQHF
>NA|NA|TRBV18|TRBJ1-1
TGTGCCAGCTCACTAACCGCCTCAGTGGCTGAAGCTTTCTTT
CASSLTASVAEAFF
>TRBD1|NA|TRBV12-5|TRBJ2-7
TGTGCTAGTGGTTTGCCGGGACAGGGTTCTACGGACTACGAGCAGTACTTC
CASGLPGQGSTDYEQYF
>TRBD1|NA|TRBV7-8|TRBJ2-7
TGTGCCAGCAGCTTGACAGGGGTAGGGGTGTACGAGCAGTACTTC
CASSLTGVGVYEQYF
>TRBD1|NA|TRBV2|TRBJ2-2
TGTGCCAGCGGAGGGGACAGGGGGTCCACCGGGGAGCTGTTTTTT
CASGGDRGSTGELFF
>NA|NA|TRBV7-9|TRBJ2-3
TGTGCCAGCATCATTACCGGGACTGATAACACAGATACGCAGTATTTT
CASIITGTDNTDTQYF
>TRBD2|NA|TRBV5-1|TRBJ2-6
TGCGCCAGCAGCTTGGCGTTTAGCGGGGCCATCTTTGGGGCCAACGTCCTGACTTTC
CASSLAFSGAIFGANVLTF
>NA|NA|TRBV19|TRBJ1-1
TGTGCCAGTAGTATAGAGGGCGGGAGGAACACTGAAGCTTTCTTT
CASSIEGGRNTEAFF
>NA|NA|TRBV6-5|TRBJ2-2
TGTGCCAGCAGTTCTACCAGGGGAACGAACACCGGGGAGCTGTTTTTT
CASSSTRGTNTGELFF
>TRBD1|NA|TRBV28|TRBJ1-5
TGTGCCAGCAGGGCGGCTGGGACAGGCAATCAGCCCCAGCATTTT
CASRAAGTGNQPQHF
>TRBD1|NA|TRBV18|TRBJ1-5
TGTGCCAGCTCACAAGGACAGGGGGATCAGCCCCAGCATTTT
CASSQGQGDQPQHF
>NA|NA|TRBV28|TRBJ2-1
TGTGCCAGCAGTTTATCGGTAGTCGGTTGGGGGGGCGGTCTCCTAGAGCAGTTCTTC
CASSLSVVGWGGGLLEQFF
>NA|few|TRBV2|TRBJ2-7
TGTGCCAGCAGTGCAACTACGGGACAGACGGGGGCCTACGAGCAGTACTTC
CASSATTGQTGAYEQYF
>TRBD1|NA|TRBV6-2/TRBV6-3|TRBJ1-1
TGTGCCAGCAGTGCCACAGGGGGCTTGGTTGAAGCTTTCTTT
CASSATGGLVEAFF
>TRBD1|NA|TRBV15|TRBJ2-7
TGTGCCACCAGCAGACTCCCCGACGGGGGACAGGGCAACTACGAGCAGTACTTC
CATSRLPDGGQGNYEQYF
>TRBD1|NA|TRBV3-1/TRBV3-2|TRBJ2-1
TGTGCCAGCAGCCTATCGTCGACAGGGGTTAGGGGTGAGCAGTTCTTC
CASSLSSTGVRGEQFF